This T cell receptor beta chain was sequenced in a study of regulatory T cells in long-lasting Graves disease. This clonotype has a handful of counts. Time point of the sample: newly diagnosed GD, antithyroid drugs for less than 3 months. RNA from PBMCs was the source of the TCR library. Between the trimmed V and J ends, which lost 2 bases and 7 bases, there was a span of 12 bases. The CDR3 is 14 amino acids. From germline, CDR1 is WNHNN and CDR2 SYGVQD (reference sequence). Arm-PCR of CDR3 regions and iRepertoire HTBI primers were used to build TCR beta libraries. TCRdb fed the multiplex PCR reads into MiXCR, producing one record per CDR3 protein. The sample records over 500,000 distinct CDR3 sequences, about 16% being singletons. These data also featured in a second study, about T cells in Graves' hyperthyroidism and ophthalmopathy.

The clonotype originates from a man younger than 35 with Graves disease. The rearrangement links TRBV10-1 to TRBJ2-1; D perhaps matches TRBD2 (6 bases). The starting material was peripheral blood mononuclear cells (PBMCs), obtained at new diagnosis, from a patient treated with antithyroid drugs. In DNA form, the CDR3 reads TGCGCCAGCAGTGAGCCGGGACTCCCTAATGAGCAGTTCTTC. Translated, it gives CASSEPGLPNEQFF.